These 27 T cell receptor beta chains were all obtained from the same sample, sequenced in a study of beta chain features in type 1 diabetes. Isolated RNA was reverse transcribed in full, so expressed TCRB transcripts were sequenced. Assay used: immunoSEQ multiplex PCR; TCRdb lists only in-frame clones, some missing. Of around 650,000 clones listed, under 15% were seen once; the top ten hold around 0.12%. These receptors' antigens are unknown. General study findings and limits: Shortening of TCRB CDR3s, moderate but significant, appeared in all four CD4+ subsets of Type 1 diabetes patients.

Material for sequencing was naive CD4+ T cells from blood. The receptors originated from a man younger than 45 with type 1 diabetes.

A few counts support this clone. V and J are TRBV4-2 and TRBJ1-5, with D maybe TRBD1 (5 bases). Trimming pared 4 bases from V and 7 bases from J, leaving 11 bases between. CDR3 length: 13 amino acids. Germline V gene data show CDR1 as LGHNA and CDR2 as YNFKEQ. The CDR3 loop is CASSREEGQPQHF. The CDR3 nucleotides are TGTGCCAGCAGCCGAGAGGAGGGGCAGCCCCAGCATTTT.

About this clone itself: Other DNA sequences in the sample encode the same CDR3. The V and J genes are TRBV9 and TRBJ2-5; tentative D call: TRBD2 (7 bases). V was pared by 0 bases and J by 5 bases, with 11 bases between. This CDR3 spans 14 amino acids. CDR1 and CDR2 from the germline V gene are SGDLS and YYNGEE. This chain's CDR3 is CASSVAGGLETQYF. DNA for the CDR3: TGTGCCAGCAGCGTAGCGGGGGGCCTGGAGACCCAGTACTTC.

CDR3 amino acids: CASSLRLGGANVLTF. The DNA of the CDR3 is TGTGCCAGCAGCTTAAGGCTGGGTGGGGCCAACGTCCTGACTTTC. The chain carries TRBV5-8 and TRBJ2-6; no reliable D call. From germline, CDR1 is SGHTS and CDR2 YDEGEE. V lost 2 bases and J lost 3, with 9 bases in between. There are 15 residues in the CDR3.

The chain employs TRBV5-1 and TRBJ1-3; TRBD1 is a possible D gene (5 bases). This CDR3 has 17 residues. Trimming took off 5 bases at V and 1 base at J, with 19 bases between the two ends. Germline values: CDR1 SGHRS, CDR2 YFSETQ. The CDR3 here is CASRTGTQGTSGNTIYF. The CDR3 DNA reads TGCGCCAGCAGAACCGGGACGCAGGGTACTTCTGGAAACACCATATATTTT.

The chain carries TRBV21-1 and TRBJ2-3. TRBV21-1 is a pseudogene. CDR3 length: 12 amino acids. Here the CDR3 reads CASRGSTDTQYF. CDR3 nucleotide sequence: TGTGCCAGCAGGGGAAGTACAGATACGCAGTATTTT.

This clone was seen a few times. The CDR3 sequence is CAWSKGPTNEKLFF. The CDR3 DNA is TGTGCCTGGAGTAAGGGGCCAACTAATGAAAAACTGTTTTTT. V usage is TRBV30 and J usage is TRBJ1-4, with D perhaps matching TRBD1 (5 bases). Deletions cut 2 bases from V and 0 bases from J, with 7 bases between. Germline loops: CDR1 GTSNPN, CDR2 SVGIG (reference sequence). The CDR3 is made up of 14 amino acids. The full variable domain, completed using reference TRBV30 and TRBJ1-4, is SQTIHQWPATLVQPVGSPLSLECTVEGTSNPNLYWYRQAAGRGLQLLFYSVGIGQISSEVPQNLSASRPQDRQFILSSKKLLLSDSGFYLCAWSKGPTNEKLFFGSGTQLSVL.

As to this clone: This same CDR3 is encoded by further DNA sequences in the sample. The V gene is TRBV19, the J gene TRBJ1-2; perhaps TRBD1 as D (6 bases). The CDR3 runs to 15 residues. Germline V gives CDR1 LNHDA, CDR2 SQIVND (reference sequence). V was clipped by 3 bases and J by 4 bases, with 15 bases between them. The CDR3 sequence is CASSIDRGLAYGYTF. The CDR3, as DNA: TGTGCCAGTAGTATCGACCGGGGGCTCGCCTATGGCTACACCTTC.

The chain joins TRBV6-1 to TRBJ2-5; D might be TRBD1 or TRBD2, each matching 6 bases. The CDR3 runs to 13 residues. V lost 6 bases and J 5 bases, leaving 13 bases between the germline ends. Germline V CDR1 and CDR2: MNHNS, SASEGT. CDR3 DNA sequence: TGTGCCAGCAGAGATACAGGGAGGGAGACCCAGTACTTC. Translation: CASRDTGRETQYF.

This clone was detected a few times. This chain joins TRBV5-1 and TRBJ1-2; 8 bases agree with TRBD1. The CDR3 length is 15 residues. Germline V lookup: CDR1 SGHRS, CDR2 YFSETQ. V dropped 3 bases and J dropped 6; count of bases not matched to a gene: 10. The CDR3 loop reads CASSSSGTGPDGYTF. For the CDR3, the DNA is TGCGCCAGCAGCTCCTCCGGGACAGGTCCCGATGGCTACACCTTC.

The rearrangement links TRBV7-9 to TRBJ2-1; TRBD2 aligns across 9 bases. The J segment lost 8 bases and the V segment lost 6 bases, leaving 11 bases of the junction unmatched. Germline V gives CDR1 SEHNR, CDR2 FQNEAQ (reference sequence). The CDR3 runs to 15 residues. The CDR3 is CASSSRTSVFDEQFF. DNA for the CDR3: TGTGCCAGCAGTTCTCGGACTAGCGTATTTGATGAGCAGTTCTTC. The variable domain in full, with the rest retrieved from reference TRBV7-9 and TRBJ2-1, is DTGVSQNPRHKITKRGQNVTFRCDPISEHNRLYWYRQTLGQGPEFLTYFQNEAQLEKSRLLSDRFSAERPKGSFSTLEIQRTEQGDSAMYLCASSSRTSVFDEQFFGPGTRLTVL.

The chain carries TRBV28 and TRBJ1-5; D may be TRBD1 (5 bases). The V and J ends lost 3 bases and 14 bases respectively, with 11 bases between them. There are 11 residues in the CDR3. The germline gives CDR1 MDHEN, CDR2 SYDVKM. CDR3 coding DNA: TGTGCCAGCAGTTTCCATGAGGGGAAGCATTTT. This sequence encodes CASSFHEGKHF.

This clone occurred a few times. The CDR3 reads CASQERDTQYF. The CDR3 bases are TGTGCCAGCCAAGAAAGAGATACGCAGTATTTT. The rearrangement uses TRBV27 and TRBJ2-3, with D unresolved. The CDR3 length is 11 residues. Germline lookup yields CDR1 MNHEY and CDR2 SMNVEV (reference sequence). Trimming cost V 8 bases and J 5 bases, with 8 bases left between them.

This chain connects TRBV7-8 to TRBJ2-7; 8 nucleotides match TRBD1. The ends lost 5 bases at V and 6 bases at J; junction bases unmatched: 9. The CDR3 consists of 14 residues. CDR1 and CDR2 from the germline V gene are SGHVS and FQNEAQ. Here the CDR3 DNA reads TGTGCCAGCAGCATCCGACAGGGGCTTGGCGAGCAGTACTTC. Protein sequence: CASSIRQGLGEQYF.

This rearrangement joins TRBV4-1 to TRBJ1-1; D unresolved. Germline CDR1 reads MGHRA; CDR2 reads YSYEKL. V lost 0 bases, J lost 10 bases, and 18 bases lay in between. The CDR3 loop spans 15 amino acids. The chain's CDR3 is CASSQDAAGEEGAFF. As DNA, the CDR3 is TGCGCCAGCAGCCAAGATGCTGCCGGGGAGGAGGGAGCTTTCTTT.

The V call is TRBV5-1, the J call TRBJ2-5; D gene uncertain. The germline V gene has CDR1 SGHRS and CDR2 YFSETQ. The CDR3 is 14 amino acids. V lost 3 bases and J 1 base, leaving 10 bases between the germline ends. The CDR3 spells CASSSPELQETQYF. The CDR3 DNA reads as TGCGCCAGCAGCTCCCCGGAGCTCCAAGAGACCCAGTACTTC. The whole variable domain, remainder taken from reference TRBV5-1 and TRBJ2-5, is KAGVTQTPRYLIKTRGQQVTLSCSPISGHRSVSWYQQTPGQGLQFLFEYFSETQRNKGNFPGRFSGRQFSNSRSEMNVSTLELGDSALYLCASSSPELQETQYFGPGTRLLVL.

The chain employs TRBV21-1 and TRBJ2-7; the table gives TRBD2 as D, unverified against the DNA. TRBV21-1 is noted as a pseudogene. This CDR3 contains 14 residues. The CDR3 sequence is CAREPGLPRYEQYF. DNA of the CDR3: TGTGCCAGGGAGCCGGGACTACCCAGATACGAGCAGTACTTC.

The chain uses TRBV4-2 and TRBJ2-2; 10 nucleotides agree with TRBD1. Looked up from germline, CDR1 is LGHNA and CDR2 is YNFKEQ. V trimming: 6 bases; J trimming: 4 bases; junction bases outside the gene matches: 5. The CDR3 is 15 residues long. The CDR3 loop is CASSGTGAITGELFF. The CDR3 DNA follows: TGTGCCAGCAGTGGGACAGGGGCGATCACCGGGGAGCTGTTTTTT.

This clone was counted only a few times. The chain uses TRBV4-3 and TRBJ1-5; TRBD1 matches 7 bases. Germline-derived CDR1 and CDR2 are LGHNA and YSLEER. The CDR3 runs 16 residues. The V segment lost 3 bases and the J segment 3 bases; nucleotides outside the gene matches: 8. The CDR3 loop is CASSQAMDRYNQPQHF. CDR3 nucleotide sequence: TGCGCCAGCAGCCAGGCGATGGACAGGTACAATCAGCCCCAGCATTTT.

The chain joins TRBV29-1 to TRBJ1-5; no clear D gene. V was cut by 4 bases and J by 4 bases, with 11 bases left in between. The germline V gene has CDR1 SQVTM and CDR2 ANQGSEA. This CDR3 contains 13 residues. The CDR3 here is CSVGRAGNQPQHF. DNA of the CDR3: TGCAGCGTTGGAAGGGCGGGGAATCAGCCCCAGCATTTT.

This clone was seen a single time. Other DNA sequences from this sample encode an identical CDR3 as well. The chain is built from TRBV5-1 and TRBJ1-1, with D maybe TRBD1 (5 bases). CDR3 length: 12 amino acids. CDR1 and CDR2 (germline): SGHRS, YFSETQ. The V end was cut by 2 bases, the J end by 4 bases, with 6 bases between. The CDR3 sequence: CASSFQGTEAFF. The CDR3 coding sequence is TGCGCCAGCAGCTTTCAGGGCACTGAAGCTTTCTTT. Full variable domain (remainder filled in from reference TRBV5-1 and TRBJ1-1): KAGVTQTPRYLIKTRGQQVTLSCSPISGHRSVSWYQQTPGQGLQFLFEYFSETQRNKGNFPGRFSGRQFSNSRSEMNVSTLELGDSALYLCASSFQGTEAFFGQGTRLTVV.

CDR3 coding DNA: TGTGCCAGCAGCCCAAACCAAAGTGGAAACACCATATATTTT. Translated: CASSPNQSGNTIYF. The chain uses TRBV7-2 and TRBJ1-3; D uncertain. The CDR3 is 14 residues long. Trimming cost V 5 bases and J 3 bases, with 11 bases left between them. The germline CDR1 and CDR2 sequences are SGHTA and FQGNSA.

The rearrangement joins TRBV5-1 to TRBJ2-1; D is perhaps TRBD1 (5 bases). The germline gives CDR1 SGHRS, CDR2 YFSETQ. This CDR3 has 16 residues. The V and J ends lost 2 bases and 8 bases respectively, with 20 bases between them. The DNA for the CDR3 is TGCGCCAGCAGCTTTTTGGATGGCCAGGGAACTTATGAGCAGTTCTTC. This sequence encodes CASSFLDGQGTYEQFF.

This clone was observed a handful of times. The chain is built from TRBV19 and TRBJ2-5; D unresolved. Trimming took 2 bases from V and 2 from J, leaving 12 bases between them. The CDR3 consists of 15 residues. Germline-derived CDR1 and CDR2 are LNHDA and SQIVND (reference sequence). The CDR3 DNA reads as TGTGCCAGTAGTATATCCCCGGAACAGCAAGAGACCCAGTACTTC. It codes for CASSISPEQQETQYF.

In nucleotides, the CDR3 is TGCGCCAGCAGCCAAGATCAGATGGGGGGACGTGGCTACACCTTC. This translates into CASSQDQMGGRGYTF. The rearrangement uses TRBV4-3 and TRBJ1-2; perhaps TRBD1 as D (5 bases). CDR1 is LGHNA and CDR2 is YSLEER in the germline V gene. This CDR3 has 15 amino acids. Trimming cost V 0 bases and J 7 bases, with 15 bases left between them.

The chain links TRBV30 to TRBJ1-5; 7 bases map to TRBD1. The CDR3 length is 14 residues. V was clipped by 1 base and J by 6 bases; unmatched bases: 6. In germline, CDR1 is GTSNPN, CDR2 SVGIG (reference sequence). The CDR3 loop is CAWSGFTGAQPQHF. The CDR3 nucleotides are TGTGCCTGGAGTGGCTTTACAGGGGCTCAGCCCCAGCATTTT. Filled out from reference TRBV30 and TRBJ1-5, the complete variable domain reads SQTIHQWPATLVQPVGSPLSLECTVEGTSNPNLYWYRQAAGRGLQLLFYSVGIGQISSEVPQNLSASRPQDRQFILSSKKLLLSDSGFYLCAWSGFTGAQPQHFGDGTRLSIL.

The chain couples TRBV5-1 to TRBJ2-2; D may be TRBD1 (5 bases). Trimming cost V 0 bases and J 4 bases, with 10 bases left between them. Germline CDR1 is SGHRS and CDR2 is YFSETQ. This CDR3 comprises 15 residues. CDR3: CASSLDRMGTGELFF. Here the CDR3 DNA reads TGCGCCAGCAGCTTGGACAGGATGGGCACCGGGGAGCTGTTTTTT.

In its sample, this clone was seen a few times. The chain links TRBV30 to TRBJ1-5, with TRBD1 identical over 8 bases. With V trimmed by 2 bases and J by 2 bases, 5 bases remained unmatched. The CDR3 has 15 residues. Germline V gene lookup returns CDR1 GTSNPN and CDR2 SVGIG (reference sequence). The CDR3 DNA is TGTGCCTGGAGTTATGACAGGGGCGGCAATCAGCCCCAGCATTTT. Protein sequence: CAWSYDRGGNQPQHF.